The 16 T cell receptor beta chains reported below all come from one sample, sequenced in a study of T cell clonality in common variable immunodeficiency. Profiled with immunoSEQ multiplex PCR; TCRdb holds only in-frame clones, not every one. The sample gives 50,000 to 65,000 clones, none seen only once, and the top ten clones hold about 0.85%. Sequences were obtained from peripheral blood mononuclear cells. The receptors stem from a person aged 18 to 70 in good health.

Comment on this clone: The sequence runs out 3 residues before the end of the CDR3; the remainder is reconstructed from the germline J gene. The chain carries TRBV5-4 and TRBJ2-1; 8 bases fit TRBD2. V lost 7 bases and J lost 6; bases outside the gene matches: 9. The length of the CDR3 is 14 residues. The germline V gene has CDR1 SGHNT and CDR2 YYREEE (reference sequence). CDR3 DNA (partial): TGTGCCAGCGTAGTGGCGGGGGGATCCAATGAG. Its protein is CASVVAGGSNE. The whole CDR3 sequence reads CASVVAGGSNEQFF.

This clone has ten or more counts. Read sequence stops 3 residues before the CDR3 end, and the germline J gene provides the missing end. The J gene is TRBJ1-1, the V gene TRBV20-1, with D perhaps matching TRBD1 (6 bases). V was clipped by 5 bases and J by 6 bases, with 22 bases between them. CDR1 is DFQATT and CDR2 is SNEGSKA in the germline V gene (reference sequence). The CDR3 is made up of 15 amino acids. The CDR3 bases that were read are TGCAGTGCTTTGCAGGGGAAGGTATGGAGGGCTGAA. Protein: CSALQGKVWRAE. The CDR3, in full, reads CSALQGKVWRAEAFF.

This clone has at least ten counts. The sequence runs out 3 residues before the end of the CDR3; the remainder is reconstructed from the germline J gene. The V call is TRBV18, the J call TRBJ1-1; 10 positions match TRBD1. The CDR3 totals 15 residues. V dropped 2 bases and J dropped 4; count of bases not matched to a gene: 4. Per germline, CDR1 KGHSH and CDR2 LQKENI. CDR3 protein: CASSPGQGVGTEAFF. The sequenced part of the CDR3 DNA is TGTGCCAGCTCACCAGGACAGGGGGTTGGCACTGAA.

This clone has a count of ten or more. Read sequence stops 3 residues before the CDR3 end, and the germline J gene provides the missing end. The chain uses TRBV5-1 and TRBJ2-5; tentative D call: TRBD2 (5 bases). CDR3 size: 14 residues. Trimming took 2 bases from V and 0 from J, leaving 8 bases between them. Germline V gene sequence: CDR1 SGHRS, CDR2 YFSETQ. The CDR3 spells CASSFEGNQETQYF. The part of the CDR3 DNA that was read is TGCGCCAGCAGCTTTGAGGGTAACCAAGAGACC.

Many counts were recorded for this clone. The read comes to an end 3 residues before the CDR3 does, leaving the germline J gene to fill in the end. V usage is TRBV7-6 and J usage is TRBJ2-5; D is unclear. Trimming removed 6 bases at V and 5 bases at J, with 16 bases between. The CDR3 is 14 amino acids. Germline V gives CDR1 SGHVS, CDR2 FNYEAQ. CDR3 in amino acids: CASRWAEERETQYF. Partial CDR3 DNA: TGTGCCAGCAGGTGGGCAGAAGAACGGGAGACC.

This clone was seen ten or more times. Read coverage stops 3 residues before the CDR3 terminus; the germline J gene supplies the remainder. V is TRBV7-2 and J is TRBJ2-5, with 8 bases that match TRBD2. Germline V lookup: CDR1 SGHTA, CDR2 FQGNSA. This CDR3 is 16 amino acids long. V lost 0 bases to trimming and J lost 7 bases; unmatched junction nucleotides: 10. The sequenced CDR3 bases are TGTGCCAGCAGCTTAGCCGGGGGGGCTCCCAAGGGGACC. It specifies CASSLAGGAPKGT. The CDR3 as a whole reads CASSLAGGAPKGTQYF.

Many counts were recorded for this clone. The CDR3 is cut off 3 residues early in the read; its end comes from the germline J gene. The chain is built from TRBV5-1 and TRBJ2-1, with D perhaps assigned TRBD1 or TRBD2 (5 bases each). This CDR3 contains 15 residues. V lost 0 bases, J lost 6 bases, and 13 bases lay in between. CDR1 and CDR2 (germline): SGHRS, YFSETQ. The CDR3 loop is CASSLGPGRGNEQFF. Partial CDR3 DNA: TGCGCCAGCAGCTTGGGCCCGGGAAGGGGCAATGAG.

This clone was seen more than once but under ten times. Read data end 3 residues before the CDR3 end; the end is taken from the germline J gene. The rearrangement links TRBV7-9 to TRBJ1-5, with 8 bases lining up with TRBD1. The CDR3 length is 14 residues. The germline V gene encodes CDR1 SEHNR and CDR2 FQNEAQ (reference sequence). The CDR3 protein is CASSLGTGVQPQHF. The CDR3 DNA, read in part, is TGTGCCAGCAGCCTTGGGACAGGAGTTCAACCC.

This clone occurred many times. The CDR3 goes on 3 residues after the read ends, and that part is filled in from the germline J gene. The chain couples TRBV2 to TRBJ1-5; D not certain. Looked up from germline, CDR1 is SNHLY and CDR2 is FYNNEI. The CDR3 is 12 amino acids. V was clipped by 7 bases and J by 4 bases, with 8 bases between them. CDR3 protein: CASTRGNQPQHF. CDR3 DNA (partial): TGTGCCAGCACTCGGGGAAATCAGCCC. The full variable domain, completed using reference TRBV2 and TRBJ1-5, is EPEVTQTPSHQVTQMGQEVILRCVPISNHLYFYWYRQILGQKVEFLVSFYNNEISEKSEIFDDQFSVERPDGSNFTLKIRSTKLEDSAMYFCASTRGNQPQHFGDGTRLSIL.

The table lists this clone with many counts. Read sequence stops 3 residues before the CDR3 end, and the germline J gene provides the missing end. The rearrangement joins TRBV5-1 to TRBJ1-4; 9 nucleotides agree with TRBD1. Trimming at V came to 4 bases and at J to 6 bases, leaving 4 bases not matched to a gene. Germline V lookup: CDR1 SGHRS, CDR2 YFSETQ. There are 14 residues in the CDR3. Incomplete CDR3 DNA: TGCGCCAGCAGCCAGGGACAGGGCGATGAAAAA. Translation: CASSQGQGDEK. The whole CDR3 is CASSQGQGDEKLFF.

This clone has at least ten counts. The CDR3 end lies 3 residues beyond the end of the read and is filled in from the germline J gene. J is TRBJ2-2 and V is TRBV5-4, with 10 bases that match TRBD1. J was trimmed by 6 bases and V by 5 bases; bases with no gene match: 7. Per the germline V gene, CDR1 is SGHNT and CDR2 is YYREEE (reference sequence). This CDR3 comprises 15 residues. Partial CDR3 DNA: TGTGCCAGCAGATCCGGGACAGGGGAGGCCGGGGAG. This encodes CASRSGTGEAGE. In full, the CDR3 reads CASRSGTGEAGELFF.

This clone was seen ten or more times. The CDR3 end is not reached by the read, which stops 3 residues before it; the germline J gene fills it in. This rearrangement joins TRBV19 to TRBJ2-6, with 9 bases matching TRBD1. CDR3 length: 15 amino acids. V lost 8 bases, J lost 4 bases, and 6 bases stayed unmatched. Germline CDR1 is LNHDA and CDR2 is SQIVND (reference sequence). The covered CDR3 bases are TGTGCCAGTGTACAGGGGGCGCAAGGGGCCAACGTC. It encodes CASVQGAQGANV. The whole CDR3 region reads CASVQGAQGANVLTF.

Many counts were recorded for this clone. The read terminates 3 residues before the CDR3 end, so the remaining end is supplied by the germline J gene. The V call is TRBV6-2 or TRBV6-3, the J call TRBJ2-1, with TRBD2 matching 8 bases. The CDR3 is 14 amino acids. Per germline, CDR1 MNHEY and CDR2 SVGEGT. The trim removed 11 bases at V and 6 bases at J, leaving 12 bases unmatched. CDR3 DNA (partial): TGTGCCTCCCCCCTTCGGGGGGGGATCAATGAG. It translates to CASPLRGGINE. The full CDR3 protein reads CASPLRGGINEQFF.

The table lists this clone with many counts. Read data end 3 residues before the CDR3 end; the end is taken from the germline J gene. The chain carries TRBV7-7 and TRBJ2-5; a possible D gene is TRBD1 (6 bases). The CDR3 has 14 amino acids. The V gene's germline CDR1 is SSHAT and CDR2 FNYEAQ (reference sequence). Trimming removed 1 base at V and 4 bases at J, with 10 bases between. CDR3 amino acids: CASSLGTELETQYF. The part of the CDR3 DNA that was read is TGTGCCAGCAGCTTAGGGACAGAATTAGAGACC.

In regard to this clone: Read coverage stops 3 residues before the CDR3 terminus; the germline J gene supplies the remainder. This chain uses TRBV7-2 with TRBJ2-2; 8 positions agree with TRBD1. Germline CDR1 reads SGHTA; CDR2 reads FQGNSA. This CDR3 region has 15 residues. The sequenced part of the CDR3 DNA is TGTGCCAGCAGCGGCCAGGGGGCGTCTAATGAAAAG. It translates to CASSGQGASNEK. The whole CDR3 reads CASSGQGASNEKLFF.

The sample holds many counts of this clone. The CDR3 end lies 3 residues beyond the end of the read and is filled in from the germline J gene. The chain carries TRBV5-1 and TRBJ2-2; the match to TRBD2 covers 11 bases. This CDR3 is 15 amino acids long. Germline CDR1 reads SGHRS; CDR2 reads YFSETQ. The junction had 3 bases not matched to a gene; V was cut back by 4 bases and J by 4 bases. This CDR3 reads CASSTSGGSTGELFF. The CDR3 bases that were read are TGCGCCAGCAGCACTAGCGGGGGAAGCACCGGGGAG.